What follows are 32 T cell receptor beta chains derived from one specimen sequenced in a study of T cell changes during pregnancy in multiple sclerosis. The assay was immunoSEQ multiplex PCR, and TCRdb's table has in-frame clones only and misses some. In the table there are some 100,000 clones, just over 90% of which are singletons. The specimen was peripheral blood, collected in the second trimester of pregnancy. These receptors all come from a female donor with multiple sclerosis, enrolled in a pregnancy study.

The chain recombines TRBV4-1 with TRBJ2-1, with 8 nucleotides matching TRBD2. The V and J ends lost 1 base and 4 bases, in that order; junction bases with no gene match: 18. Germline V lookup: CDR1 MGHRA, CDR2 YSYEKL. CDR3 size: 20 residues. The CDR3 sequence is CASSQALELGTSGKYNEQFF. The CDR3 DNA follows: TGCGCCAGCAGCCAAGCGCTGGAGTTGGGAACTAGCGGTAAATACAATGAGCAGTTCTTC.

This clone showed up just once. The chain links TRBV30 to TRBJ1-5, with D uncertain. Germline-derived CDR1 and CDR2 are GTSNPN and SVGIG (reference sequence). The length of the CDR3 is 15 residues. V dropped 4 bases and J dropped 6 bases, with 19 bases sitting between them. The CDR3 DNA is TGTGCCTGGATGATACCCTGGGCAACAGCTCAGCCCCAGCATTTT. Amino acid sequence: CAWMIPWATAQPQHF.

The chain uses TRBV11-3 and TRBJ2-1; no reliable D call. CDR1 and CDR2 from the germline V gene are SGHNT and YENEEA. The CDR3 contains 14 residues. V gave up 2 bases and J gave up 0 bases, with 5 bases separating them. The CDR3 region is CASSLTGSYNEQFF. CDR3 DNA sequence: TGTGCCAGCAGCTTAACGGGCTCCTACAATGAGCAGTTCTTC.

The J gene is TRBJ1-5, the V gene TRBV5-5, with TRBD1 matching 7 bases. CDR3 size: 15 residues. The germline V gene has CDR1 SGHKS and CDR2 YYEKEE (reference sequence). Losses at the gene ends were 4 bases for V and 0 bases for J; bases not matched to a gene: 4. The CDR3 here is CASSQTGLSNQPQHF. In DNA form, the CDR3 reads TGTGCCAGCAGCCAGACAGGGCTTAGCAATCAGCCCCAGCATTTT.

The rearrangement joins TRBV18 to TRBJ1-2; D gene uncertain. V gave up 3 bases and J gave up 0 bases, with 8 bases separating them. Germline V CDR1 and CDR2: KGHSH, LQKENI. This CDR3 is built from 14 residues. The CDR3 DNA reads TGTGCCAGCTCACCTTTTAACTCTAACTATGGCTACACCTTC. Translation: CASSPFNSNYGYTF. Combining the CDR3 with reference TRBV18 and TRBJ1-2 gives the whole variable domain NAGVMQNPRHLVRRRGQEARLRCSPMKGHSHVYWYRQLPEEGLKFMVYLQKENIIDESGMPKERFSAEFPKEGPSILRIQQVVRGDSAAYFCASSPFNSNYGYTFGSGTRLTVV.

As DNA, the CDR3 is TGTGCCAGCAGCTTAGGTGCGACCGACTTTGGGGGCTACACCTTC. This codes for CASSLGATDFGGYTF. The chain joins TRBV7-9 to TRBJ1-2; no clear D. The V gene's germline CDR1 is SEHNR and CDR2 FQNEAQ (reference sequence). The CDR3 length is 15 residues. V lost 1 base, J lost 8 bases, and 17 bases lay in between.

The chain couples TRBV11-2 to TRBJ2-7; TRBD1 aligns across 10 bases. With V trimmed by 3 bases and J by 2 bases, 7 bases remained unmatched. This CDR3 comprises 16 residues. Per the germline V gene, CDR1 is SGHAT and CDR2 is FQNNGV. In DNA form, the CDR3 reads TGTGCCAGCAGCTTCCACGCGGGGACAGGGGCCTACGAGCAGTACTTC. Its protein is CASSFHAGTGAYEQYF.

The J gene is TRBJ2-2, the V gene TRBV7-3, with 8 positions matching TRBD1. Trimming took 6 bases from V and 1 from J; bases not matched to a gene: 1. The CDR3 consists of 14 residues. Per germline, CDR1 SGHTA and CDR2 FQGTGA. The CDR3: CASSGTGNTGELFF. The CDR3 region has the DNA TGTGCCAGCAGTGGGACAGGGAACACCGGGGAGCTGTTTTTT.

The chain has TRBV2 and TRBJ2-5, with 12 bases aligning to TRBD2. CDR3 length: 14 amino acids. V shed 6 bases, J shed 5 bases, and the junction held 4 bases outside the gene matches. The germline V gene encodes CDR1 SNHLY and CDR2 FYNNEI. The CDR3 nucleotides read TGTGCCAGCAGGACTAGCGGGGGAACGGAGACCCAGTACTTC. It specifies CASRTSGGTETQYF.

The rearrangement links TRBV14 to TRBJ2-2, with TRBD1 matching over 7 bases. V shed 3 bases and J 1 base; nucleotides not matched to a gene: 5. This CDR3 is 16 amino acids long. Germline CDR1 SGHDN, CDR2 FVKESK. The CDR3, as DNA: TGTGCCAGCAGCCATAGGACAGGAATGAACACCGGGGAGCTGTTTTTT. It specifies CASSHRTGMNTGELFF.

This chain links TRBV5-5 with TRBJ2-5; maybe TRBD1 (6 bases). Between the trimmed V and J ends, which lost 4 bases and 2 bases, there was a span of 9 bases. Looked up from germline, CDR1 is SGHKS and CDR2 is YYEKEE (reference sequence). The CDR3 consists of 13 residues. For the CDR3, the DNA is TGTGCCAGCAGCCTTGGACAGCAAGAGACCCAGTACTTC. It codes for CASSLGQQETQYF.

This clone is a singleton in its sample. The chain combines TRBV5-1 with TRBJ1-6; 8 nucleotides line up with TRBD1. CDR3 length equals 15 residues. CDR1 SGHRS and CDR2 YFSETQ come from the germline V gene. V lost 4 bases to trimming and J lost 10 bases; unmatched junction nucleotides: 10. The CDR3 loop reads CASSLIQGGESPLHF. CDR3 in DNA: TGCGCCAGCAGCCTCATACAGGGGGGAGAATCACCCCTCCACTTT.

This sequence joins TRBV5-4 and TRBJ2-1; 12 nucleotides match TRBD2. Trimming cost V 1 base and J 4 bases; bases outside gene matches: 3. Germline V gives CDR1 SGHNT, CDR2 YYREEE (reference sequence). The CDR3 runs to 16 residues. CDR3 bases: TGTGCCAGCAGCTTGCGGACTAGCGGGGTATACAATGAGCAGTTCTTC. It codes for CASSLRTSGVYNEQFF.

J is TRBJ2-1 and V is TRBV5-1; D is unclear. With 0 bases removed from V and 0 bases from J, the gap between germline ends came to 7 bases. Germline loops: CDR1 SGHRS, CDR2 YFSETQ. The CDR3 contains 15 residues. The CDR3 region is CASSLDSSSYNEQFF. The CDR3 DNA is TGCGCCAGCAGCTTGGACAGTAGCTCCTACAATGAGCAGTTCTTC.

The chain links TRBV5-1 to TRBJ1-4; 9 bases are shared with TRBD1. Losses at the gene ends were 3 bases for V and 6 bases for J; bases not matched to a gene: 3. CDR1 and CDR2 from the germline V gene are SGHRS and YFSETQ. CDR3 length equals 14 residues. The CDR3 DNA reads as TGCGCCAGCAGCTATGGGACAGGGCATGAAAAACTGTTTTTT. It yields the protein CASSYGTGHEKLFF.

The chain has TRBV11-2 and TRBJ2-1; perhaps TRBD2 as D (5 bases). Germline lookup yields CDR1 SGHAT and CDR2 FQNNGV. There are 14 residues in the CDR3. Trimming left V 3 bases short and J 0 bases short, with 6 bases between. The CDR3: CASSFRGSYNEQFF. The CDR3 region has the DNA TGTGCCAGCAGCTTCCGGGGCTCCTACAATGAGCAGTTCTTC.

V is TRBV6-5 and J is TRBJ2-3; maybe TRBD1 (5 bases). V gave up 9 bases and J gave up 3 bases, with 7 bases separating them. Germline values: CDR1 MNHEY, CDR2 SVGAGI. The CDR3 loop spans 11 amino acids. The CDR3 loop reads CARRGTDTQYF. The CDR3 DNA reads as TGTGCCAGAAGGGGAACAGATACGCAGTATTTT.

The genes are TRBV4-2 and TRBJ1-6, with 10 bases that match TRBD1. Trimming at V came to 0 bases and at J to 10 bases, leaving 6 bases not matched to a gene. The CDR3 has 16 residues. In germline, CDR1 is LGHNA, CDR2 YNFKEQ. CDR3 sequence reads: CASSQEGGTGVSPLHF. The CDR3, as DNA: TGTGCCAGCAGCCAAGAGGGAGGGACAGGGGTGTCACCCCTCCACTTT.

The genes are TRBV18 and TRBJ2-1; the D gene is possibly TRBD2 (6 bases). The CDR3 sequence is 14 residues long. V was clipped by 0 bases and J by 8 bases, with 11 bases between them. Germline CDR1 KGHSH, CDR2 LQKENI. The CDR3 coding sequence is TGTGCCAGCTCACCACCGGGACTGGGCGATGAGCAGTTCTTC. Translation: CASSPPGLGDEQFF. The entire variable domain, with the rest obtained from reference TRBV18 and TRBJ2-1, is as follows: NAGVMQNPRHLVRRRGQEARLRCSPMKGHSHVYWYRQLPEEGLKFMVYLQKENIIDESGMPKERFSAEFPKEGPSILRIQQVVRGDSAAYFCASSPPGLGDEQFFGPGTRLTVL.

The CDR3 DNA reads as TGCGCCAGCAGCTTGGTTGGAGAGGGGGCTGGAGCTTTCTTT. This translates into CASSLVGEGAGAFF. The chain is built from TRBV5-1 and TRBJ1-1; 7 bases map to TRBD1. This CDR3 is 14 amino acids long. Trimming took 0 bases from V and 10 from J; bases not matched to a gene: 9. Germline V gives CDR1 SGHRS, CDR2 YFSETQ.

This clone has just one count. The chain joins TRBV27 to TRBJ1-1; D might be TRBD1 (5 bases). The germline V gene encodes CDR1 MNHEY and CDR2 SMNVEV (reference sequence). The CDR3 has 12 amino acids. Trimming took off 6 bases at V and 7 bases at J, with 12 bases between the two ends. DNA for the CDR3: TGTGCCAGCAGCTCAGGGTTGGGTGAAGCTTTCTTT. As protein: CASSSGLGEAFF.

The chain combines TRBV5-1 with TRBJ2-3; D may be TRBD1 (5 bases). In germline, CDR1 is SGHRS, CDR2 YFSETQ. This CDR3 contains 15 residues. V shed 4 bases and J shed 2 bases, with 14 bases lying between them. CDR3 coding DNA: TGCGCCAGCAGCCCAACCGCAGGGAACACAGATACGCAGTATTTT. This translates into CASSPTAGNTDTQYF.

The CDR3 nucleotides read TGCGCCAGCAGCTTGGCTCCGGGAACTCCTGAAGCTTTCTTT. The encoded protein is CASSLAPGTPEAFF. V usage is TRBV5-1 and J usage is TRBJ1-1, with D hard to call. V lost 0 bases, J lost 6 bases, and 12 bases lay in between. Germline assignment: CDR1 SGHRS and CDR2 YFSETQ. The CDR3 totals 14 residues.

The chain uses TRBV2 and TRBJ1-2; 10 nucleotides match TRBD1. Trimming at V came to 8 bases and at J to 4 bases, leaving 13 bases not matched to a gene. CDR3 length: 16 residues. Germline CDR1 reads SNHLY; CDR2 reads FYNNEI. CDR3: CASRRGTGVVGYGYTF. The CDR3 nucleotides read TGTGCCAGCCGCCGCGGGACAGGGGTCGTAGGCTATGGCTACACCTTC.

The CDR3: CASGQMQGWGELFF. For the CDR3, the DNA is TGTGCCAGCGGGCAAATGCAGGGTTGGGGGGAGCTGTTTTTT. This chain connects TRBV28 to TRBJ2-2, with a tentative D call TRBD1 (5 bases). With 8 bases removed from V and 8 bases from J, the gap between germline ends came to 18 bases. The CDR3 is made up of 14 amino acids. CDR1 is MDHEN, CDR2 SYDVKM, per germline.

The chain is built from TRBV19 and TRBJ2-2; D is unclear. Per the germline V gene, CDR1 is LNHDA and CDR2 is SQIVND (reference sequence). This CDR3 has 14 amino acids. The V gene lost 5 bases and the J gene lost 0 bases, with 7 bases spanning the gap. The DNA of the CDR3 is TGTGCCAGTAGTGCAGGTCCGAACACCGGGGAGCTGTTTTTT. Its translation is CASSAGPNTGELFF.

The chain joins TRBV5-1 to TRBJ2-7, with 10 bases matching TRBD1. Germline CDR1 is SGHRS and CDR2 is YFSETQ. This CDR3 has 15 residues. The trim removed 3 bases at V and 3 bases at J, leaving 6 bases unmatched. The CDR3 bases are TGCGCCAGCAGCTCGGGACAGGGGAACGGCTACGAGCAGTACTTC. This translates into CASSSGQGNGYEQYF. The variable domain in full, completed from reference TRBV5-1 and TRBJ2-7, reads KAGVTQTPRYLIKTRGQQVTLSCSPISGHRSVSWYQQTPGQGLQFLFEYFSETQRNKGNFPGRFSGRQFSNSRSEMNVSTLELGDSALYLCASSSGQGNGYEQYFGPGTRLTVT.

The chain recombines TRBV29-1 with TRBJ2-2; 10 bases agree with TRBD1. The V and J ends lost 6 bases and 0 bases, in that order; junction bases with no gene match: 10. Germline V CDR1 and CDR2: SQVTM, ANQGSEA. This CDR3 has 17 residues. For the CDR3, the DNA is TGCAGCGTGGATATGGGACAGGGGATACCGAACACCGGGGAGCTGTTTTTT. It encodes CSVDMGQGIPNTGELFF.

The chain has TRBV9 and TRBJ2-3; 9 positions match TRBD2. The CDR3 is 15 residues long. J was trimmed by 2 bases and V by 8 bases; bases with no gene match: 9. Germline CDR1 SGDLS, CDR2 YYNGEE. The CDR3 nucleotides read TGTGCCAGTACCTTAGCGGGAGTACCCACAGATACGCAGTATTTT. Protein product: CASTLAGVPTDTQYF.

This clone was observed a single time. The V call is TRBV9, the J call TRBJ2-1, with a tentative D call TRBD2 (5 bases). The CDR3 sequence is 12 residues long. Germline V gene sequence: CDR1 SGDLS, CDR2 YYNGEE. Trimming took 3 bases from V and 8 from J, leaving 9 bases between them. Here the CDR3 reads CASSGEGYEQFF. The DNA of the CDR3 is TGTGCCAGCAGCGGAGAGGGCTATGAGCAGTTCTTC.

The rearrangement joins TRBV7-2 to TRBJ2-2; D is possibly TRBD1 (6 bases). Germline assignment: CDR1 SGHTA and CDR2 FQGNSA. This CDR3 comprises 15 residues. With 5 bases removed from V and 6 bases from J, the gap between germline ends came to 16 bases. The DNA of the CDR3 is TGTGCCAGCAGCCCCGCCGCAGGGGCATCCGGGGAGCTGTTTTTT. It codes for CASSPAAGASGELFF.

Here the CDR3 DNA reads TGTGCCAGCAGGGGTGCAGGGCTACGTGGAAACACCATATATTTT. This encodes CASRGAGLRGNTIYF. The genes are TRBV28 and TRBJ1-3, with TRBD1 as a possible D gene (5 bases). Germline V gene sequence: CDR1 MDHEN, CDR2 SYDVKM. V dropped 6 bases and J dropped 3 bases, with 15 bases sitting between them. The CDR3 extends over 15 amino acids.